This T cell receptor beta chain was identified during a study of response to subunit inactivated influenza vaccine. MiXCR, applied by TCRdb to the RT-PCR reads, yields one record per CDR3 protein. This sample yields about 570,000 distinct CDR3 sequences, of which over 9% are seen a single time; approximately 11% belongs to the top ten. This CDR3 spans 14 amino acids. Germline values: CDR1 SGHNT, CDR2 YENEEA. V lost 8 bases and J lost 7; bases outside the gene matches: 8. The same specimen was also included in a second study, on T cells expressing NK-cell markers. Per that paper: In generating TCR beta cDNA, 5'RACE template switching with UMIs was used. HCMV seropositivity marked most of the eight sequenced donors; one was seronegative.

The specimen comprised PBMCs from blood, sampled on the day of vaccination. The genes are TRBV11-3 and TRBJ2-2; 9 nucleotides match TRBD1. The sequence was obtained from a man in his forties or fifties who received an inactivated influenza vaccine. CDR3 loop: CASADRGGSGELFF. CDR3 DNA sequence: TGTGCCAGCGCCGACAGGGGGGGAAGCGGGGAGCTGTTTTTT.